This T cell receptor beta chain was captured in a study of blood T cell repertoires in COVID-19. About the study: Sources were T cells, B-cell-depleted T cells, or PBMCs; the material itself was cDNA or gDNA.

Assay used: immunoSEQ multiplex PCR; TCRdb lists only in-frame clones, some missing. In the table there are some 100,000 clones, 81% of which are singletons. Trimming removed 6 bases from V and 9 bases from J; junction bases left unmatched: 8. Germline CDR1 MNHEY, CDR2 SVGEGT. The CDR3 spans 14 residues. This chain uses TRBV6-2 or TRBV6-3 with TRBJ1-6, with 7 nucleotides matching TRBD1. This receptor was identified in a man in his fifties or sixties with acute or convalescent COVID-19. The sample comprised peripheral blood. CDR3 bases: TGTGCCAGCAGCAGCCAGGGGGTCCGTTCACCCCTCCACTTT. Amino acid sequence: CASSSQGVRSPLHF.